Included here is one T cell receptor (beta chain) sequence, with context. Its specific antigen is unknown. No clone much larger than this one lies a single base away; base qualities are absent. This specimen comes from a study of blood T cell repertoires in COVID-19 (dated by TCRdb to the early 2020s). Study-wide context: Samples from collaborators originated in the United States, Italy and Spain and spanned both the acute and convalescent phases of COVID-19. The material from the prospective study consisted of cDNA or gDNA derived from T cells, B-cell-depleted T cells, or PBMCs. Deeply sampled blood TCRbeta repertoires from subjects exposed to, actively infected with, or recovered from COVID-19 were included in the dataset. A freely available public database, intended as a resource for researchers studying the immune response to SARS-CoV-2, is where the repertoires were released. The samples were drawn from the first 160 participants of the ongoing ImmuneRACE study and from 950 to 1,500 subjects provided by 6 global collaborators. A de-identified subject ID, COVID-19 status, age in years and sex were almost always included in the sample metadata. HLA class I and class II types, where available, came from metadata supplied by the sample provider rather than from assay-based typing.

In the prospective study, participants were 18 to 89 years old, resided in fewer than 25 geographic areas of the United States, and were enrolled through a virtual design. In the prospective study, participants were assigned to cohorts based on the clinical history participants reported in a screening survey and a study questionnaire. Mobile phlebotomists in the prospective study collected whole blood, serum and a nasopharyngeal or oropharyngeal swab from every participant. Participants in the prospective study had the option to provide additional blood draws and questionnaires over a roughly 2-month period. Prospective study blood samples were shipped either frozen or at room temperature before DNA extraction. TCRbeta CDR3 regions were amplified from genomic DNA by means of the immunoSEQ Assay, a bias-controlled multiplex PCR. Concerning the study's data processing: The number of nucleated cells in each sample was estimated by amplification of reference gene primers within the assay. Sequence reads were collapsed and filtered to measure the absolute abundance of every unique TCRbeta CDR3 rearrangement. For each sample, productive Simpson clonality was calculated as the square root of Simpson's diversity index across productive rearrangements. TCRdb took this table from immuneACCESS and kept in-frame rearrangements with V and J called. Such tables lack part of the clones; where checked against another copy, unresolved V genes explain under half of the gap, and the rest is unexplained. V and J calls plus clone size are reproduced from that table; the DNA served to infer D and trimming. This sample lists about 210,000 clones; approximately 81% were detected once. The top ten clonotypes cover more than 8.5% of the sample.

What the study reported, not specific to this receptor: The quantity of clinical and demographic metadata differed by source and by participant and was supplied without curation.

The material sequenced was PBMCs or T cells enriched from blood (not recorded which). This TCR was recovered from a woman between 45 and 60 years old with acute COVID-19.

CDR3 loop: CASSLTRDRGVGTEAFF. The nucleotide sequence reads as follows: TGTGCCAGCAGCTTAACCCGGGACAGGGGGGTGGGTACTGAAGCTTTCTTT. This chain is built from TRBV7-2 and TRBJ1-1; 11 junctional bases match TRBD1. V and J are trimmed by 2 bases and 5 bases, and the gene matches miss 10 bases of the junction. CDR1 and CDR2, per the germline V gene, are SGHTA and FQGNSA. From cysteine to phenylalanine, the CDR3 is 17 amino acids long. Only the CDR3 DNA stays, 51 bases, in frame from base 1. With the rest looked up from the reference TRBV7-2 and TRBJ1-1 genes rather than sequenced, the full variable domain is GAGVSQSPSNKVTEKGKDVELRCDPISGHTALYWYRQSLGQGLEFLIYFQGNSAPDKSGLPSDRFSAERTGGSVSTLTIQRTQQEDSAVYLCASSLTRDRGVGTEAFFGQGTRLTVV.